One sample yielded the 8 T cell receptor beta chains listed below, sequenced in a study of human T cells and chemical hapten exposure. Treatment in this sample: therapeutic diphenylcyclopropenone sensitization with weekly scalp DPC. Within the library, unique molecular identifiers were attached to each individual cDNA molecule. MiXCR was run by TCRdb on the reads, yielding one entry per CDR3 protein. The repertoire holds roughly 4,100 distinct CDR3 sequences, approximately 50% seen once, with approximately 3% in the top ten. The specimen comprised whole blood, sampled before DPC sensitization or 2, 6, or about 24 weeks after (not recorded which). Every receptor here comes from an adult with alopecia areata. Some clones in this sample may be carry-over from other donors' samples. This table probably holds off-target reads from a library built for another chain.

The chain combines TRBV5-4 with TRBJ2-7; D possibly uses TRBD1 or TRBD2 (5 bases each). Trimming took 3 bases from V and 0 from J, leaving 13 bases between them. The germline V gene has CDR1 SGHNT and CDR2 YYREEE (reference sequence). The CDR3 length is 15 residues. The CDR3 region is CASSSRDGGSYEQYF. The CDR3 DNA sequence: TGTGCCAGCAGCTCGAGAGATGGGGGCTCCTACGAGCAGTACTTC.

V gene TRBV6-5 combines with J gene TRBJ1-2, with D tentatively TRBD1 (5 bases). CDR1 and CDR2 from the germline V gene are MNHEY and SVGAGI. V lost 0 bases and J 3 bases, leaving 17 bases between the germline ends. There are 17 residues in the CDR3. Here the CDR3 reads CASSYSTPTMGDYGYTF. The CDR3, as DNA: TGTGCCAGCAGTTACTCGACCCCGACGATGGGGGACTATGGCTACACCTTC.

A few counts support this clonotype. This chain joins TRBV5-6 and TRBJ2-7; weak D call: TRBD2 (6 bases). Trimming took off 4 bases at V and 2 bases at J, with 19 bases between the two ends. This CDR3 is 16 amino acids long. Germline CDR1 SGHDT, CDR2 YYEEEE. Here the CDR3 reads CASSNPSGRTTYEQYF. DNA of the CDR3: TGTGCCAGCAGCAACCCCTCGGGGCGGACTACCTACGAGCAGTACTTC.

The chain couples TRBV28 to TRBJ2-7; D gene unclear. Trimming took 5 bases from V and 2 from J, leaving 13 bases between them. The CDR3 is made up of 14 amino acids. The germline gives CDR1 MDHEN, CDR2 SYDVKM. The CDR3 is CASSDDWVAYEQYF. The CDR3 nucleotides read TGTGCCAGCAGTGACGATTGGGTCGCCTACGAGCAGTACTTC.

CDR3 sequence reads: CASSYSTGGIETQYF. The CDR3 DNA follows: TGTGCCAGCAGTTACTCTACAGGGGGAATTGAGACCCAGTACTTC. J is TRBJ2-5 and V is TRBV6-2 or TRBV6-3, with 8 bases lining up with TRBD1. The CDR3 length is 15 residues. The V segment lost 0 bases and the J segment 5 bases; nucleotides outside the gene matches: 5. Germline CDR1 and CDR2: MNHEY and SVGEGT.

The chain carries TRBV6-6 and TRBJ2-3; D is ambiguous. In germline, CDR1 is MNHNY, CDR2 SVGAGI (reference sequence). This CDR3 has 14 residues. V dropped 1 base and J dropped 1 base, with 6 bases sitting between them. The CDR3 protein is CASSYWTGTDTQYF. The CDR3 DNA follows: TGTGCCAGCAGTTACTGGACGGGCACAGATACGCAGTATTTT.

This clonotype was detected only a few times. V usage is TRBV7-6 and J usage is TRBJ2-7; 7 nucleotides align to TRBD1. V lost 6 bases and J lost 6; bases outside the gene matches: 11. In germline, CDR1 is SGHVS, CDR2 FNYEAQ. The CDR3 runs 14 residues. CDR3: CASSPTGSLGEQYF. In DNA, the CDR3 is TGTGCCAGCAGTCCGACAGGGAGCCTTGGCGAGCAGTACTTC.

The rearrangement links TRBV6-2 or TRBV6-3 to TRBJ2-3; the D gene is possibly TRBD1 (6 bases). CDR3 length: 14 residues. Trimming stripped 11 bases from V and 3 bases from J, with 18 bases between. Germline V gene data show CDR1 as MNHEY and CDR2 as SVGEGT. The CDR3 sequence is CAGSPPDRTDTQYF. The DNA for the CDR3 is TGTGCCGGATCTCCGCCCGACAGGACAGATACGCAGTATTTT.